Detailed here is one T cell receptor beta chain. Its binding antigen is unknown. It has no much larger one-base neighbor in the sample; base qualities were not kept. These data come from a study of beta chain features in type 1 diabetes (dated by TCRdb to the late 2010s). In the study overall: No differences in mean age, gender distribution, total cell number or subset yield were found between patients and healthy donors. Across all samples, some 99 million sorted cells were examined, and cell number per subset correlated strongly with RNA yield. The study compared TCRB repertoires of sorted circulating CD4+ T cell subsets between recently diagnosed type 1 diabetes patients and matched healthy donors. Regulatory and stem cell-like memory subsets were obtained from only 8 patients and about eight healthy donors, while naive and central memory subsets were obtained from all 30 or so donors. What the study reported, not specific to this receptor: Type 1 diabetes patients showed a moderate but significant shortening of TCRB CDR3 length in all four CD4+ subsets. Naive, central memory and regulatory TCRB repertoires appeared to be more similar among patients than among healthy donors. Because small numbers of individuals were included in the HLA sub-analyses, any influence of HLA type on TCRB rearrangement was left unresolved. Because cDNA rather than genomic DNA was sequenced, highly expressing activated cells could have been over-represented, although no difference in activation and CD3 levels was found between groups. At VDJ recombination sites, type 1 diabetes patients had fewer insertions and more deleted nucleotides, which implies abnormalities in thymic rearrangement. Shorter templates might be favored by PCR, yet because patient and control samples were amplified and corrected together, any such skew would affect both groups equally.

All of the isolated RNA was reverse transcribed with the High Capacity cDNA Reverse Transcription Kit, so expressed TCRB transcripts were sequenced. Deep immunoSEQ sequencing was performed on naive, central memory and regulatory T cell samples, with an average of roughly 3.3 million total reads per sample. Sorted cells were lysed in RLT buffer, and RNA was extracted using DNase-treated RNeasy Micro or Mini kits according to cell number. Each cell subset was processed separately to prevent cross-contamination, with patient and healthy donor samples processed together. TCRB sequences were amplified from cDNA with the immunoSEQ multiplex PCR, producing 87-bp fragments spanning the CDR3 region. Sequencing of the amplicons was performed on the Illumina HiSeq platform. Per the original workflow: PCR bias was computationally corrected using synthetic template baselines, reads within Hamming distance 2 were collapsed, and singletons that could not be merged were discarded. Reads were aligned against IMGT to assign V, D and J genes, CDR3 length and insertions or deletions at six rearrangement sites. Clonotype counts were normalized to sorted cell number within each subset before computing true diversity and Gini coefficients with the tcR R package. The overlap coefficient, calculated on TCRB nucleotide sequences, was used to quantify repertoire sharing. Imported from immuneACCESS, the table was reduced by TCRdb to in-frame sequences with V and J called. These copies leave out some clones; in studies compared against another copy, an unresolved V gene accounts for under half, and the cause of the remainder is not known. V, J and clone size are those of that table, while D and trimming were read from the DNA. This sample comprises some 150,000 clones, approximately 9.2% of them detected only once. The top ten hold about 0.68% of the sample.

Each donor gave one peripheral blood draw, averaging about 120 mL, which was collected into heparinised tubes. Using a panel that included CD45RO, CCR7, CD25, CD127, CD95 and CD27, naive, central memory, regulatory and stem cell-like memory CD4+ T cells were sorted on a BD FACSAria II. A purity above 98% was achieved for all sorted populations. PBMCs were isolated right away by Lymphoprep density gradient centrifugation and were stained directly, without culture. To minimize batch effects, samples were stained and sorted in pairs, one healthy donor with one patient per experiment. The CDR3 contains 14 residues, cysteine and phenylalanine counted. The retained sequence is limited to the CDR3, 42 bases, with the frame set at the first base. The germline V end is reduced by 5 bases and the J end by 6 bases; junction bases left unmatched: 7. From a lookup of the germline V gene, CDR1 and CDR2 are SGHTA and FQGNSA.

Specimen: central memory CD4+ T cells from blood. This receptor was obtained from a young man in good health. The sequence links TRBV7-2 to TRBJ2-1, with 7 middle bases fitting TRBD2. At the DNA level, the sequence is TGTGCCAGCAGCCGGCCTAGCGGAGGCAATGAGCAGTTCTTC. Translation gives CASSRPSGGNEQFF. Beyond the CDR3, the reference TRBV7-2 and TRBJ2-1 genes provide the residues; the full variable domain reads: GAGVSQSPSNKVTEKGKDVELRCDPISGHTALYWYRQSLGQGLEFLIYFQGNSAPDKSGLPSDRFSAERTGGSVSTLTIQRTQQEDSAVYLCASSRPSGGNEQFFGPGTRLTVL.